Below are 20 T cell receptor beta chains sequenced from a single sample in a study of cytotoxic CD8 clonotypes in ibrutinib-treated CLL. Sequenced by immunoSEQ multiplex PCR; TCRdb stores in-frame clones only, minus some. The sample includes approximately 100,000 clones, more than 70% seen only once; the top ten take 20% to 25%. The sequences come from PBMCs, collected after 24 months of ibrutinib treatment. The receptors derive from a human donor with chronic lymphocytic leukemia.

The chain has TRBV5-8 and TRBJ2-3; the D is unclear. The V end lost 3 bases, the J end lost 2 bases, and 16 bases lay between the germline ends. Germline lookup yields CDR1 SGHTS and CDR2 YDEGEE. This CDR3 has 16 residues. CDR3 coding DNA: TGTGCCAGCAGCTCCCCCGCTGTGAAACTCACAGATACGCAGTATTTT. It codes for CASSSPAVKLTDTQYF.

The J gene is TRBJ2-1, the V gene TRBV28; 7 bases agree with TRBD2. CDR1 is MDHEN and CDR2 is SYDVKM in the germline V gene. The CDR3 totals 14 residues. Trimming took 4 bases from V and 1 from J; bases not matched to a gene: 1. The CDR3 DNA sequence: TGTGCCAGCAGTTCCGGGAGGTCCTACAATGAGCAGTTCTTC. Amino acid sequence: CASSSGRSYNEQFF.

The chain employs TRBV27 and TRBJ2-7; 11 positions agree with TRBD2. The CDR3 runs to 16 residues. From germline, CDR1 is MNHEY and CDR2 SMNVEV (reference sequence). V lost 6 bases, J lost 2 bases, and 9 bases stayed unmatched. The CDR3 DNA follows: TGTGCCAGCAGCCGAATAGCGGGAGGGCTCCCCTACGAGCAGTACTTC. This gives the protein CASSRIAGGLPYEQYF.

The J gene is TRBJ2-1, the V gene TRBV28, with TRBD2 identical over 9 bases. The CDR3 consists of 15 residues. Germline V CDR1 and CDR2: MDHEN, SYDVKM. V shed 5 bases, J shed 3 bases, and the junction held 5 bases outside the gene matches. This chain's CDR3 is CASSPTSGFYNEQFF. The CDR3, as DNA: TGTGCCAGCAGTCCGACTAGCGGTTTCTACAATGAGCAGTTCTTC.

This clone was recorded once. This chain links TRBV11-3 with TRBJ2-7; TRBD1 is a possible D gene (5 bases). Between the trimmed V and J ends, which lost 3 bases and 2 bases, there was a span of 11 bases. The CDR3 is 14 residues long. Germline V gene data show CDR1 as SGHNT and CDR2 as YENEEA. As DNA, the CDR3 is TGTGCCAGCAGCTTCTCGGACACAGCCTACGAGCAGTACTTC. Protein sequence: CASSFSDTAYEQYF.

This clone was counted once. This sequence joins TRBV5-1 and TRBJ1-3; 10 bases fit TRBD1. CDR1 SGHRS and CDR2 YFSETQ come from the germline V gene. The V gene end was trimmed by 3 bases and the J gene end by 4 bases; junction bases not matched to a gene: 4. CDR3 size: 15 residues. The CDR3 spells CASSSETGGGNTIYF. The CDR3 DNA is TGCGCCAGCAGCTCGGAGACAGGGGGCGGAAACACCATATATTTT.

The chain is built from TRBV28 and TRBJ2-3; the match to TRBD1 covers 8 bases. The CDR3 runs to 15 residues. The germline V gene encodes CDR1 MDHEN and CDR2 SYDVKM. Unmatched junction bases numbered 6, after V lost 5 bases and J lost 2 bases. The CDR3 sequence: CASSTTGGYTDTQYF. As DNA, the CDR3 is TGTGCCAGCAGTACCACAGGGGGGTACACAGATACGCAGTATTTT.

The chain combines TRBV11-2 with TRBJ2-1; D is possibly TRBD1 (6 bases). Germline-derived CDR1 and CDR2 are SGHAT and FQNNGV. V was clipped by 3 bases and J by 8 bases, with 11 bases between them. The CDR3 has 13 residues. DNA for the CDR3: TGTGCCAGCAGCTTCTCGACAGGCCATGAGCAGTTCTTC. This codes for CASSFSTGHEQFF.

The rearrangement links TRBV4-2 to TRBJ2-5; D is unclear. CDR1 LGHNA and CDR2 YNFKEQ come from the germline V gene. This CDR3 region has 16 residues. Trimming pared 0 bases from V and 5 bases from J, leaving 16 bases between. The CDR3, as DNA: TGTGCCAGCAGCCAAGATCTGAAGGCCCCGACGGAGACCCAGTACTTC. Protein: CASSQDLKAPTETQYF.

The chain employs TRBV7-9 and TRBJ2-5; D uncertain. The CDR3 length is 12 residues. The ends were cut back, 1 base at V and 5 bases at J, with 5 bases in the middle. The germline gives CDR1 SEHNR, CDR2 FQNEAQ (reference sequence). DNA of the CDR3: TGTGCCAGCAGCTTAGATGGTGAGACCCAGTACTTC. This gives the protein CASSLDGETQYF.

This clone was counted a few times. This sequence joins TRBV9 and TRBJ2-5, with TRBD2 matching 12 bases. Germline V gene sequence: CDR1 SGDLS, CDR2 YYNGEE. CDR3 size: 15 residues. V trimming: 3 bases; J trimming: 2 bases; junction bases outside the gene matches: 2. This chain's CDR3 is CASSATSGGQETQYF. In nucleotides, the CDR3 is TGTGCCAGCAGCGCAACTAGCGGGGGGCAAGAGACCCAGTACTTC.

This chain uses TRBV30 with TRBJ2-7; D gene unclear. V was cut by 7 bases and J by 7 bases, with 17 bases left in between. The germline V gene has CDR1 GTSNPN and CDR2 SVGIG (reference sequence). The CDR3 sequence is 12 residues long. The CDR3: CAFGNGVGEQYF. The CDR3 bases are TGTGCCTTTGGAAACGGAGTTGGAGAGCAGTACTTC. The variable domain in full, completed from reference TRBV30 and TRBJ2-7, reads SQTIHQWPATLVQPVGSPLSLECTVEGTSNPNLYWYRQAAGRGLQLLFYSVGIGQISSEVPQNLSASRPQDRQFILSSKKLLLSDSGFYLCAFGNGVGEQYFGPGTRLTVT.

CDR3 sequence reads: CVRGTGIVNYGYTF. CDR3 sequence (DNA): TGTGTCAGAGGGACAGGGATCGTTAACTATGGCTACACCTTC. The chain couples TRBV7-5 to TRBJ1-2; TRBD1, the table's D call, was not compared with the DNA. TRBV7-5 is reported as a pseudogene. The CDR3 sequence is 14 residues long.

This clone appeared once. The chain combines TRBV11-3 with TRBJ2-3, with a possible D match to TRBD2 (5 bases). Per germline, CDR1 SGHNT and CDR2 YENEEA. The CDR3 loop spans 15 amino acids. V was cut by 1 base and J by 1 base, with 9 bases left in between. In nucleotides, the CDR3 is TGTGCCAGCAGCTTAGGATGGGGAGGCACAGATACGCAGTATTTT. Its translation: CASSLGWGGTDTQYF.

The genes are TRBV28 and TRBJ1-1; TRBD1 might be the D (5 bases). V was cut by 2 bases and J by 9 bases, with 10 bases left in between. Germline lookup yields CDR1 MDHEN and CDR2 SYDVKM. The CDR3 extends over 12 amino acids. CDR3 DNA: TGTGCCAGCAGTTTAGATCAGGGAAAAGCTTTCTTT. Protein sequence: CASSLDQGKAFF. Together with reference TRBV28 and TRBJ1-1, the CDR3 gives the full variable domain: DVKVTQSSRYLVKRTGEKVFLECVQDMDHENMFWYRQDPGLGLRLIYFSYDVKMKEKGDIPEGYSVSREKKERFSLILESASTNQTSMYLCASSLDQGKAFFGQGTRLTVV.

This clone was seen only once. The V call is TRBV15, the J call TRBJ2-7, with 12 bases matching TRBD2. The germline gives CDR1 LNHNV, CDR2 YYDKDF (reference sequence). J was trimmed by 5 bases and V by 1 base; bases with no gene match: 9. The CDR3 totals 17 residues. CDR3 coding DNA: TGTGCCACCAGCAGAGGTTCTAGCGGGAGGGCCATCGACGAGCAGTACTTC. It codes for CATSRGSSGRAIDEQYF.

This clone has just a few counts. J is TRBJ2-3 and V is TRBV4-1, with 11 bases aligning to TRBD2. Germline-derived CDR1 and CDR2 are MGHRA and YSYEKL. V shed 0 bases and J 7 bases; nucleotides not matched to a gene: 6. This CDR3 is built from 16 residues. CDR3 protein: CASSQDRASGRHTQYF. The CDR3 region has the DNA TGCGCCAGCAGCCAAGATCGGGCTAGCGGGAGGCATACGCAGTATTTT.

CDR3 DNA: TGTGCCAGCAGCGTCGACAGTAGCTCCTACAATGAGCAGTTCTTC. It yields the protein CASSVDSSSYNEQFF. The chain has TRBV9 and TRBJ2-1; maybe TRBD1 (5 bases). The CDR3 covers 15 residues. Germline CDR1 SGDLS, CDR2 YYNGEE. Trimming left V 2 bases short and J 0 bases short, with 9 bases between.

The chain has TRBV5-1 and TRBJ1-4; 7 bases match TRBD1. Per the germline V gene, CDR1 is SGHRS and CDR2 is YFSETQ. The CDR3 is 13 residues long. Losses at the gene ends were 4 bases for V and 8 bases for J; bases not matched to a gene: 5. Here the CDR3 DNA reads TGCGCCAGCAGCCTGGGGGACAGAGAAAAACTGTTTTTT. Residues: CASSLGDREKLFF.

The chain carries TRBV19 and TRBJ2-2; D not certain. The V gene's germline CDR1 is LNHDA and CDR2 SQIVND (reference sequence). The CDR3 is made up of 15 amino acids. Deletions cut 3 bases from V and 0 bases from J, with 8 bases between. This CDR3 reads CASSISRPNTGELFF. Here the CDR3 DNA reads TGTGCCAGTAGTATTAGTAGGCCGAACACCGGGGAGCTGTTTTTT. Full variable domain (outside the CDR3, taken from reference TRBV19 and TRBJ2-2): DGGITQSPKYLFRKEGQNVTLSCEQNLNHDAMYWYRQDPGQGLRLIYYSQIVNDFQKGDIAEGYSVSREKKESFPLTVTSAQKNPTAFYLCASSISRPNTGELFFGEGSRLTVL.